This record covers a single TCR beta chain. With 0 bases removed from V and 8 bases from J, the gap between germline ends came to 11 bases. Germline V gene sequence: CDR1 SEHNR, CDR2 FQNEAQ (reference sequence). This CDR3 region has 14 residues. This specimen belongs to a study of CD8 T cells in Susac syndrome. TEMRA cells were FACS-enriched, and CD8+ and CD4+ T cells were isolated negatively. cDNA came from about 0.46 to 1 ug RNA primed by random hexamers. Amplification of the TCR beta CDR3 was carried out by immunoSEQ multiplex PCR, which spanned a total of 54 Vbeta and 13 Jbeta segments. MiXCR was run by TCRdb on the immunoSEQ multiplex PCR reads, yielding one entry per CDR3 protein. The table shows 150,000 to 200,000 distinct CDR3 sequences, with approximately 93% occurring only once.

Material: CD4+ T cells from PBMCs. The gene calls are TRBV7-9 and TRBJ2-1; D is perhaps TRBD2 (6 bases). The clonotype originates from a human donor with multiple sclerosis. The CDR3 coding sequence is TGTGCCAGCAGCTTAGCTGCCAGGGACTATGAGCAGTTCTTC. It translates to CASSLAARDYEQFF.